The 16 T cell receptor beta chains below come from one sample, sequenced in a study of graft-versus-host responses after intestinal transplantation. Measured with immunoSEQ multiplex PCR; TCRdb has only the in-frame clones, and not every one. The sample shows 13,000 to 15,000 clones, around 94% of them seen only once. Material: PBMCs, obtained 9 days after transplant. The receptors shown here come from a human patient who received an intestinal transplant, so some T cells may come from the graft donor.

The CDR3 sequence: CASGLLGGRSYNEQFF. DNA for the CDR3: TGTGCTAGTGGTTTGCTCGGCGGGAGGTCCTACAATGAGCAGTTCTTC. This rearrangement joins TRBV12-5 to TRBJ2-1, with 8 bases lining up with TRBD2. Germline trimming cut 2 bases from V and 1 base from J; bases unmatched to any gene: 4. This CDR3 is built from 16 residues. CDR1 is LGHNT, CDR2 FRNRAP, per germline.

This clone was counted once. This chain connects TRBV6-5 to TRBJ2-7; no clear D. CDR1 and CDR2 (germline): MNHEY, SVGAGI. V was pared by 5 bases and J by 5 bases, with 7 bases between. The CDR3 covers 11 residues. For the CDR3, the DNA is TGTGCCAGCAGTGTGGCGAACGAGCAGTACTTC. Translation gives CASSVANEQYF.

The chain combines TRBV7-8 with TRBJ2-3, with D perhaps TRBD2 (5 bases). Trimming removed 3 bases at V and 1 base at J, with 11 bases between. The CDR3 is 15 residues long. CDR1 SGHVS and CDR2 FQNEAQ come from the germline V gene. The CDR3 DNA sequence: TGTGCCAGCAGCTTCGGGGTACGGGGCACAGATACGCAGTATTTT. This gives the protein CASSFGVRGTDTQYF. Filled out from reference TRBV7-8 and TRBJ2-3, the complete variable domain reads GAGVSQSPRYKVAKRGQDVALRCDPISGHVSLFWYQQALGQGPEFLTYFQNEAQLDKSGLPSDRFFAERPEGSVSTLKIQRTQQEDSAVYLCASSFGVRGTDTQYFGPGTRLTVL.

This sequence joins TRBV7-9 and TRBJ2-1, with 11 bases lining up with TRBD1. This CDR3 comprises 18 residues. Trimming at V came to 0 bases and at J to 1 base, leaving 5 bases not matched to a gene. Germline assignment: CDR1 SEHNR and CDR2 FQNEAQ (reference sequence). The CDR3 region is CASSLAEGDRGSYNEQFF. The CDR3 DNA reads as TGTGCCAGCAGCTTAGCGGAGGGGGACAGGGGGTCCTACAATGAGCAGTTCTTC.

This chain connects TRBV19 to TRBJ1-1; no clear D. Trimming shortened V by 3 bases and J by 0 bases, and 5 bases separated the two germline ends. The CDR3 is 13 residues long. Per the germline V gene, CDR1 is LNHDA and CDR2 is SQIVND (reference sequence). The CDR3 loop is CASSMSMNTEAFF. The DNA of the CDR3 is TGTGCCAGTAGTATGAGTATGAACACTGAAGCTTTCTTT.

As to this clone: A junction end diverges from the germline sequence, so it may reflect a read error. This CDR3 is also generated by other DNA sequences in the sample. This chain links TRBV2 with TRBJ2-1; D might be TRBD1 or TRBD2, each matching 5 bases. This CDR3 is 12 amino acids long. CDR1 SNHLY and CDR2 FYNNEI come from the germline V gene. The CDR3 DNA follows: TGTGCCAGCAGTGAACTAGGGAGACAGCAATTCTTC. This sequence encodes CASSELGRQQFF.

The CDR3 nucleotides are TGTGCCAGCAGGGGGGGAGGGGACAGGGGGCATTATGGCTACACCTTC. Its protein is CASRGGGDRGHYGYTF. V usage is TRBV7-8 and J usage is TRBJ1-2, with 12 positions matching TRBD1. Germline values: CDR1 SGHVS, CDR2 FQNEAQ. The ends lost 6 bases at V and 5 bases at J; junction bases unmatched: 10. CDR3 size: 16 residues.

The chain carries TRBV19 and TRBJ2-7; D not certain. The germline V and J ends were trimmed by 3 bases and 0 bases, with 6 bases remaining between them. CDR1 and CDR2 (germline): LNHDA, SQIVND (reference sequence). This CDR3 has 13 residues. The DNA of the CDR3 is TGTGCCAGTAGTATGGGGTTCTCCTACGAGCAGTACTTC. Encoded protein: CASSMGFSYEQYF.

This chain connects TRBV27 to TRBJ2-3, with TRBD2 as a possible D gene (5 bases). CDR3 length equals 15 residues. The germline V gene has CDR1 MNHEY and CDR2 SMNVEV (reference sequence). Between the trimmed V and J ends, which lost 5 bases and 3 bases, there was a span of 15 bases. The CDR3 here is CASSGLEGVTDTQYF. DNA for the CDR3: TGTGCCAGCAGTGGCCTCGAGGGAGTTACAGATACGCAGTATTTT.

CDR3 nucleotide sequence: TGTGCCAGCAGCTCAGGACTAGCCCCGGGGCAGTACTTC. It yields the protein CASSSGLAPGQYF. The chain uses TRBV13 and TRBJ2-7; 8 positions agree with TRBD2. Germline lookup yields CDR1 PRHDT and CDR2 FYEKMQ (reference sequence). The CDR3 totals 13 residues. V trimming: 4 bases; J trimming: 9 bases; junction bases outside the gene matches: 8.

This clone was counted a few times. V gene TRBV7-9 combines with J gene TRBJ1-3; D is unresolved. The CDR3 contains 16 residues. Deletions cut 0 bases from V and 0 bases from J, with 9 bases between. Germline V gene sequence: CDR1 SEHNR, CDR2 FQNEAQ (reference sequence). In DNA, the CDR3 is TGTGCCAGCAGCTTAGCGATTACGATCTCTGGAAACACCATATATTTT. Protein: CASSLAITISGNTIYF. Full variable domain (missing parts from reference TRBV7-9 and TRBJ1-3): DTGVSQNPRHKITKRGQNVTFRCDPISEHNRLYWYRQTLGQGPEFLTYFQNEAQLEKSRLLSDRFSAERPKGSFSTLEIQRTEQGDSAMYLCASSLAITISGNTIYFGEGSWLTVV.

The chain is built from TRBV19 and TRBJ1-4; TRBD1 is a possible D gene (5 bases). This CDR3 spans 15 amino acids. The germline V and J ends were trimmed by 6 bases and 0 bases, with 11 bases remaining between them. Germline CDR1 and CDR2: LNHDA and SQIVND (reference sequence). The CDR3 region has the DNA TGTGCCAGTAGCGGGGGATCTGCAACTAATGAAAAACTGTTTTTT. This codes for CASSGGSATNEKLFF.

V and J are TRBV7-9 and TRBJ2-7; unclear D gene. The V end was cut by 1 base, the J end by 2 bases, with 6 bases between. Germline assignment: CDR1 SEHNR and CDR2 FQNEAQ (reference sequence). This CDR3 contains 13 residues. This CDR3 reads CASSLEATYEQYF. The CDR3, as DNA: TGTGCCAGCAGCTTAGAGGCCACCTACGAGCAGTACTTC.

The rearrangement joins TRBV29-1 to TRBJ2-1; 9 bases are shared with TRBD2. This CDR3 comprises 13 residues. From germline, CDR1 is SQVTM and CDR2 ANQGSEA. V lost 7 bases and J lost 8; bases outside the gene matches: 9. The CDR3 loop reads CSDGTSQGDEQFF. The CDR3 DNA is TGCAGCGATGGGACTAGCCAGGGCGATGAGCAGTTCTTC.

The chain combines TRBV4-1 with TRBJ2-1, with D maybe TRBD1 (5 bases). There are 13 residues in the CDR3. Trimming stripped 6 bases from V and 4 bases from J, with 10 bases between. The V gene's germline CDR1 is MGHRA and CDR2 YSYEKL. CDR3 region: CASSLGEYNEQFF. CDR3 in DNA: TGCGCCAGCAGTCTAGGGGAATACAATGAGCAGTTCTTC.

The chain recombines TRBV5-4 with TRBJ1-2; 8 nucleotides align to TRBD1. Trimming removed 0 bases from V and 8 bases from J; junction bases left unmatched: 18. The V gene's germline CDR1 is SGHNT and CDR2 YYREEE (reference sequence). CDR3 length: 18 amino acids. The CDR3 nucleotides are TGTGCCAGCAGCTTGGCTGGTGGACAGGGTCTTGCGGCGCGAGGCTACACCTTC. The encoded protein is CASSLAGGQGLAARGYTF.